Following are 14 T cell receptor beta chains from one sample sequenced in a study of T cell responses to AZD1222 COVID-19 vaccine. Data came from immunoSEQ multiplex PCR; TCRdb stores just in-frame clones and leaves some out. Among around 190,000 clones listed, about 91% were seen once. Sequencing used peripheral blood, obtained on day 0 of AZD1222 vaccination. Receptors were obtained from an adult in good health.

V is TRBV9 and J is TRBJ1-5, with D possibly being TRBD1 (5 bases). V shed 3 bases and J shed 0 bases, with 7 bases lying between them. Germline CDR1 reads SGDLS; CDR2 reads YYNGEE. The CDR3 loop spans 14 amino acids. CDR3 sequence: CASSEQGSNQPQHF. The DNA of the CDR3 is TGTGCCAGCAGCGAGCAGGGTAGCAATCAGCCCCAGCATTTT.

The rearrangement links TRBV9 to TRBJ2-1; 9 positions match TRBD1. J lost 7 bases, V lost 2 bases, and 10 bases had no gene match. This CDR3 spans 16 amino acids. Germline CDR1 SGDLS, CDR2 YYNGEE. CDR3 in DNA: TGTGCCAGCAGCGTGCCAATACAGGGGGCTGGGAATGAGCAGTTCTTC. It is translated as CASSVPIQGAGNEQFF.

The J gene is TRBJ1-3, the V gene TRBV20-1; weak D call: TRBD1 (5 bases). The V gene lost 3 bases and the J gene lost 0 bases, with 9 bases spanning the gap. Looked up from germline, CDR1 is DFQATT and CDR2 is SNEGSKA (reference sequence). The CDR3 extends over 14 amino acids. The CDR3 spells CSASWQGSGNTIYF. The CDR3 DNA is TGCAGTGCTAGTTGGCAGGGCTCTGGAAACACCATATATTTT.

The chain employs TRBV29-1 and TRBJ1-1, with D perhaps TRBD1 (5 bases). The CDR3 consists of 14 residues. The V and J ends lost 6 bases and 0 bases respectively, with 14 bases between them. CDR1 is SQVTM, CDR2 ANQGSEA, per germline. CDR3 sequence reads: CSVETGAMNTEAFF. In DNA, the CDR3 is TGCAGCGTAGAAACAGGAGCCATGAACACTGAAGCTTTCTTT.

In DNA, the CDR3 is TGTGCCAGCAGCTTACCCCCGAACACTGAAGCTTTCTTT. Translated, it gives CASSLPPNTEAFF. The genes are TRBV7-3 and TRBJ1-1; D unclear. The V end lost 2 bases, the J end lost 1 base, and 5 bases lay between the germline ends. The CDR3 spans 13 residues. Germline V gene data show CDR1 as SGHTA and CDR2 as FQGTGA.

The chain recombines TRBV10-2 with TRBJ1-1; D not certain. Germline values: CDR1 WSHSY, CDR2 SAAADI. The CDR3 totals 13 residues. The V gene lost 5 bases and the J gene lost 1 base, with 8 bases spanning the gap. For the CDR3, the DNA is TGCGCCAGCAGTAGCCAGTGGAACACTGAAGCTTTCTTT. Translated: CASSSQWNTEAFF.

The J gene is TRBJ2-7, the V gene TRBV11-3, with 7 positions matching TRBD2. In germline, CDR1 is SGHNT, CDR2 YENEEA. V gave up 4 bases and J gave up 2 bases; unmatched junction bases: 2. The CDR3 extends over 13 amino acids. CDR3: CASSYAGAYEQYF. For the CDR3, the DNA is TGTGCCAGCAGCTATGCGGGAGCCTACGAGCAGTACTTC.

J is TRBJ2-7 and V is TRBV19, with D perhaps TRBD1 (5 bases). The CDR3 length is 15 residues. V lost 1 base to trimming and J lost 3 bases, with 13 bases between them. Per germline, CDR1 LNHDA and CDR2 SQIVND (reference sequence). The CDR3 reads CASSIGQGGFYEQYF. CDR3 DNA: TGTGCCAGTAGTATAGGCCAGGGCGGTTTCTACGAGCAGTACTTC.

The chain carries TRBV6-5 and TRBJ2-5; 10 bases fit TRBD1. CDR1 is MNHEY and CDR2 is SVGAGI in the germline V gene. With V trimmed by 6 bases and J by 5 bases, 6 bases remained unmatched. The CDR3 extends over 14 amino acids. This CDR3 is CASRAGQGKETQYF. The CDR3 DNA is TGTGCCAGCAGGGCGGGACAGGGGAAGGAGACCCAGTACTTC.

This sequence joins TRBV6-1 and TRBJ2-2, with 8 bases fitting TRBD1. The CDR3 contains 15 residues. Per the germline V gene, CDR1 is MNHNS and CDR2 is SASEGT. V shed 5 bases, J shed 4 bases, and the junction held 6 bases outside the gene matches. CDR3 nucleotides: TGTGCCAGCAGTCCCCAGACAGGGGCCACCGGGGAGCTGTTTTTT. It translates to CASSPQTGATGELFF.

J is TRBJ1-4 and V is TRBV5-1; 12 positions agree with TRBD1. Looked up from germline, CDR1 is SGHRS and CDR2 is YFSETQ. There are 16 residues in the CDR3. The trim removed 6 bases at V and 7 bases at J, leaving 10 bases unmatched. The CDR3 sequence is CASTPIGTGGVEKLFF. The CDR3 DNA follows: TGCGCCAGCACCCCCATTGGGACAGGGGGCGTTGAAAAACTGTTTTTT.

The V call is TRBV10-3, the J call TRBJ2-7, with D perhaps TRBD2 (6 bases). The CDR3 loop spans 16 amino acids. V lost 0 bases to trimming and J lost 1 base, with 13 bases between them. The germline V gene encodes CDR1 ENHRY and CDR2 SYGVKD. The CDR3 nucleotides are TGTGCCATCAGTGAGTCGGGGAGCGGGCTGTCCTACGAGCAGTACTTC. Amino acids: CAISESGSGLSYEQYF.

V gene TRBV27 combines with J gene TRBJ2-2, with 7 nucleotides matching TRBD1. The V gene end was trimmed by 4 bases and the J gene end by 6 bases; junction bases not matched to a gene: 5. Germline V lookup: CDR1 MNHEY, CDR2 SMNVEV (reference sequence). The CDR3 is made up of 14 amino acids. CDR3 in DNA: TGTGCCAGCAGTTCTGGACAGGCCCCCGGGGAGCTGTTTTTT. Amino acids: CASSSGQAPGELFF.

The CDR3 region is CASSVSGTSGRAQYF. The CDR3 nucleotides are TGTGCCAGTAGTGTCTCCGGGACTAGCGGGAGAGCGCAGTACTTC. This sequence joins TRBV19 and TRBJ2-7, with TRBD2 matching over 14 bases. The trim removed 5 bases at V and 9 bases at J, leaving 9 bases unmatched. The CDR3 contains 15 residues. Germline lookup yields CDR1 LNHDA and CDR2 SQIVND (reference sequence). Full variable domain (rest looked up from reference TRBV19 and TRBJ2-7): DGGITQSPKYLFRKEGQNVTLSCEQNLNHDAMYWYRQDPGQGLRLIYYSQIVNDFQKGDIAEGYSVSREKKESFPLTVTSAQKNPTAFYLCASSVSGTSGRAQYFGPGTRLTVT.